This T cell receptor (beta chain) originates from a study of radiation and T cells in renal cell carcinoma. In the case of this clone: As yet, its antigen is unknown.

Documented time point: blood 4 weeks post-SBRT, at nephrectomy. Treatment indicated: 15 Gy SBRT to primary tumor, nephrectomy 4 weeks later. Overall study findings and caveats: Top tumor clonotypes rose in blood 2 weeks post-radiation, then contracted.

Sequencing was performed with immunoSEQ multiplex PCR; in TCRdb, only in-frame clones are kept and a portion is missing. The table has around 140,000 clones, about 88% seen once. Germline V gene data show CDR1 as MNHNS and CDR2 as SASEGT. The CDR3 length is 15 residues. V was clipped by 5 bases and J by 0 bases; unmatched bases: 4. The sequences come from blood, collected from a patient whose treatment included radiotherapy and nephrectomy. This clonotype originated in a woman between 50 and 59 years old with renal cell carcinoma. This chain uses TRBV6-1 with TRBJ1-3; 7 positions agree with TRBD1. The CDR3 protein is CASSPGQLSGNTIYF. CDR3 DNA: TGTGCCAGCAGTCCGGGACAGCTCTCTGGAAACACCATATATTTT.